This T cell receptor (beta chain) is from a study of blood T cell repertoires in COVID-19 (dated by TCRdb to the early 2020s). For the study in its entirety: Samples from collaborators originated in the United States, Italy and Spain and spanned both the acute and convalescent phases of COVID-19. The material from the prospective study consisted of cDNA or gDNA derived from T cells, B-cell-depleted T cells, or PBMCs. Deeply sampled blood TCRbeta repertoires from subjects exposed to, actively infected with, or recovered from COVID-19 were included in the dataset. The repertoires were made available in a free public database intended to serve as a resource for research on the immune response to SARS-CoV-2. The samples were drawn from two sources: the first 160 participants of the ongoing ImmuneRACE study, and 950 to 1,500 subjects contributed by 6 global collaborators. The sample metadata nearly always contained a de-identified subject ID, COVID-19 status, age in years and sex. Where available, HLA class I and class II types were obtained from metadata supplied by the sample provider rather than from assay-based typing.

As regards this clone: Its antigen is currently not known. There are no base qualities to consult, and no much larger clone falls within one base.

Study-wide conclusions, independent of this receptor: How much clinical and demographic metadata was included differed by source and by participant, and the metadata was provided uncurated.

TCRbeta CDR3 regions were amplified from genomic DNA by means of the immunoSEQ Assay, a bias-controlled multiplex PCR. In the authors' own workflow: The number of nucleated cells in each sample was estimated from the amplification of reference gene primers within the assay. To quantify the absolute abundance of each unique TCRbeta CDR3 rearrangement, sequence reads were collapsed and filtered. For each sample, productive Simpson clonality was calculated as the square root of Simpson's diversity index over productive rearrangements. TCRdb mirrors the immuneACCESS table, restricted to in-frame sequences. Some clones are absent from its copies; in checked studies, under half trace to an unresolved V gene, and the reason for the others is unknown. That table supplies the V and J calls and clone size; D and trimming were determined from the DNA. In this sample the table shows 70,000 to 75,000 clones, approximately 79% of which occur a single time. The ten most abundant clones make up around 27% of the sample.

Each collaborating institution followed its own protocols to collect whole blood in K2EDTA tubes. For TCRbeta analysis, collaborators shipped samples in one of three forms: frozen whole blood, isolated PBMCs, or DNA extracted from either of those sample types. V lost 1 base and J lost 5 bases, and the count of bases not matched to a germline gene is 5. According to the germline V gene, CDR1 reads SGHTA and CDR2 reads FQGNSA. The CDR3 has 15 amino acids, counting the end cysteine and phenylalanine. Only CDR3 DNA remains: 45 bases, in frame from the first base. Sequenced material: peripheral blood. The V and J genes are TRBV7-2 and TRBJ2-7, and TRBD1 aligns with 10 junction nucleotides. This clonotype was sampled from a man between 60 and 75 years old with active or convalescent COVID-19. The DNA sequence reads TGTGCCAGCAGCTTAGACCGGGACAGGGGAAACGAGCAGTACTTC. Its protein is CASSLDRDRGNEQYF. When the CDR3 is completed using the reference TRBV7-2 and TRBJ2-7 genes on either side, the full variable domain is GAGVSQSPSNKVTEKGKDVELRCDPISGHTALYWYRQSLGQGLEFLIYFQGNSAPDKSGLPSDRFSAERTGGSVSTLTIQRTQQEDSAVYLCASSLDRDRGNEQYFGPGTRLTVT.